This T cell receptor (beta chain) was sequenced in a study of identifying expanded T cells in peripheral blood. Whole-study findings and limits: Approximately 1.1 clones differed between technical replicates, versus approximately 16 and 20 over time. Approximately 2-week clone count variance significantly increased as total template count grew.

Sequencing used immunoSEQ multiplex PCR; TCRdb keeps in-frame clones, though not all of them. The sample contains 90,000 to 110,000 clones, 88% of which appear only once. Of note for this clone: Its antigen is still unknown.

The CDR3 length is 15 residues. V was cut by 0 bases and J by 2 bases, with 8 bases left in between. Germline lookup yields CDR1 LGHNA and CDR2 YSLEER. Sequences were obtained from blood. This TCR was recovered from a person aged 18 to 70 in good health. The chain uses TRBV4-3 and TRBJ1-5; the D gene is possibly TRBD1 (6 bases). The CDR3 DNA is TGCGCCAGCAGCCAAGAGAACAGGGGCAATCAGCCCCAGCATTTT. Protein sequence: CASSQENRGNQPQHF.